These T cell receptor beta chains were read from a single sample in a study of T cell responses to AZD1222 COVID-19 vaccine. Clones were sequenced by immunoSEQ multiplex PCR, and TCRdb holds only the in-frame ones, with some missing. The repertoire includes roughly 100,000 clones, under 95% of them detected once, and roughly 1.1% sits in the top ten. Sequences were derived from peripheral blood, sampled on day 0 of AZD1222 vaccination. Receptors were obtained from an adult in good health. Both conserved end residues are part of each CDR3. A D gene is named only where the DNA matches it firmly. Size is omitted from some rows. Given values are once, few, many or a class for expanded clones.

.,TRBJ2-7,.,TRBV5-1,TGCGCCAGCAGCTTGGGGGGGAGCTCCTACGAGCAGTACTTC,CASSLGGSSYEQYF
.,TRBJ1-3,.,TRBV6-5,TGTGCCAGCAGGGACAGTCTGATAGGGCACACCATATATTTT,CASRDSLIGHTIYF
TRBD1,TRBJ2-7,.,TRBV9,TGTGCCAGCAGCGAGGGGACAGATACCGGGGTCTACGAGCAGTACTTC,CASSEGTDTGVYEQYF
TRBD1,TRBJ2-3,.,TRBV2,TGTGCCAGCAGCGGGGACAGGGCCCCCCTCCCGGATACGCAGTATTTT,CASSGDRAPLPDTQYF
TRBD2,TRBJ2-1,few,TRBV28,TGTGCCAGCAGTTTACTAGCGGGAGAGTCCTACGATGAGCAGTTCTTC,CASSLLAGESYDEQFF
TRBD2,TRBJ2-1,.,TRBV28,TGTGCCAGCACGCTAGCGGGAGAAAGCTACAATGAGCAGTTCTTC,CASTLAGESYNEQFF
TRBD2,TRBJ2-1,.,TRBV5-1,TGCGCCAGCAGCTTGGCGGTAAGCGGGGGGGCAAATGAGCAGTTCTTC,CASSLAVSGGANEQFF
.,TRBJ2-7,.,TRBV27,TGTGCCAGCAGTAAGACAGCTCTGTTCTACGAGCAGTACTTC,CASSKTALFYEQYF
.,TRBJ1-2,.,TRBV21-1,TGTGCCAGGACCAAGAGGAGACAGGGGGTGGACTATGGCTACACCTTC,CARTKRRQGVDYGYTF
.,TRBJ1-1,.,TRBV21-1,TGTGCCAGCAGCAAAGGGGGCGTGGGTGAAGCTTTCTTT,CASSKGGVGEAFF
.,TRBJ1-1,.,TRBV28,TGTGCCAGCAGATCACTCAGGGTTGACACTGAAGCTTTCTTT,CASRSLRVDTEAFF
.,TRBJ1-4,.,TRBV6-2/TRBV6-3,TGTGCCAGCAGTTACTCGAGGACAGCTAATGAAAAACTGTTTTTT,CASSYSRTANEKLFF
.,TRBJ2-2,.,TRBV7-8,TGTGCCAGCAGCTTAGCACAGGGCAGCACCGGGGAGCTGTTTTTT,CASSLAQGSTGELFF
.,TRBJ2-5,.,TRBV7-9,TGTGCCAGCAGCTTAGGGCTAGCTTCATCCAGGGCCCAGTACTTC,CASSLGLASSRAQYF
.,TRBJ1-4,few,TRBV11-1,TGTGCCAGCAGCTTCCGACCGGGACCGAATGAAAAACTGTTTTTT,CASSFRPGPNEKLFF
.,TRBJ1-1,once,TRBV7-3,TGTGCCAGCAGCTTAAAAGGTATGAACACTGAAGCTTTCTTT,CASSLKGMNTEAFF
TRBD1,TRBJ2-7,.,TRBV19,TGTGCCAGCCGGGACAGGGGACACGAGCAGTACTTC,CASRDRGHEQYF
TRBD1,TRBJ2-5,.,TRBV5-4,TGTGCCAGCAGCCGGCAGACAGGGGGAGAGACCCAGTACTTC,CASSRQTGGETQYF
TRBD1,TRBJ1-5,.,TRBV14,TGTGCCAGCAGCCTAGGACAGGGCCCTTATAGCAATCAGCCCCAGCATTTT,CASSLGQGPYSNQPQHF
.,TRBJ1-1,.,TRBV20-1,TGCAGTGTCAGCCAAGCTTTCTTT,CSVSQAFF